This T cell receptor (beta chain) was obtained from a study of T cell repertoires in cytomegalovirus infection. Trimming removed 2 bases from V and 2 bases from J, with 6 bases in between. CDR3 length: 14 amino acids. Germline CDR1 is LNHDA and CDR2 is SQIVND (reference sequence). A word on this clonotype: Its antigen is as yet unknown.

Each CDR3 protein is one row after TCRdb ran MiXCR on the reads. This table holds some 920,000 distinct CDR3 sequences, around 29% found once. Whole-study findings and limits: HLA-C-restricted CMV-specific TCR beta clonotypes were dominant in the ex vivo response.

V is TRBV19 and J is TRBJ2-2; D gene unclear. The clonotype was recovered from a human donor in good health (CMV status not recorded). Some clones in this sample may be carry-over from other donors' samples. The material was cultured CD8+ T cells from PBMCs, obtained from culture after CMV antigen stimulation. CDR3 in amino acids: CASSISSNTGELFF. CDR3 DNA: TGTGCCAGTAGTATATCCAGTAACACCGGGGAGCTGTTTTTT.